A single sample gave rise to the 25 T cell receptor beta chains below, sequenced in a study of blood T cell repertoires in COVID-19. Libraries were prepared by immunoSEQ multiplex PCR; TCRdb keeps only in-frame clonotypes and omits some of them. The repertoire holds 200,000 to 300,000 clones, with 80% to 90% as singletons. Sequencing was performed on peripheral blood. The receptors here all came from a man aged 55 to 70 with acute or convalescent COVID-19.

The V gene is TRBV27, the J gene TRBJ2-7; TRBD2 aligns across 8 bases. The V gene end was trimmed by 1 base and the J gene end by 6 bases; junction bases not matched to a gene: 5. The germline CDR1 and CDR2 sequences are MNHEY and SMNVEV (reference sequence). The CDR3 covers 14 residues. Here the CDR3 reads CASSLYGRASEQYF. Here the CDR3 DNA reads TGTGCCAGCAGTTTATACGGGAGGGCCAGCGAGCAGTACTTC.

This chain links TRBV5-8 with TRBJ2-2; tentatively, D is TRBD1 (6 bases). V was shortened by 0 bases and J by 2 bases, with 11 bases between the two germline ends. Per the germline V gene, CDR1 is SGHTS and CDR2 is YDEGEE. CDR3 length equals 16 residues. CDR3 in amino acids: CASSLGAGVNTGELFF. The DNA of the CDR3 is TGTGCCAGCAGCTTGGGCGCAGGGGTTAACACCGGGGAGCTGTTTTTT.

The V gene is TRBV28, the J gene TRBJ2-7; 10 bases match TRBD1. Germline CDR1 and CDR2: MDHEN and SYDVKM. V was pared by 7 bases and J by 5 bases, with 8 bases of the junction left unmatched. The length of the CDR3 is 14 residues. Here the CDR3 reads CASNPRDRGNEQYF. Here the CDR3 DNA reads TGTGCCAGCAATCCCCGGGACAGGGGCAACGAGCAGTACTTC.

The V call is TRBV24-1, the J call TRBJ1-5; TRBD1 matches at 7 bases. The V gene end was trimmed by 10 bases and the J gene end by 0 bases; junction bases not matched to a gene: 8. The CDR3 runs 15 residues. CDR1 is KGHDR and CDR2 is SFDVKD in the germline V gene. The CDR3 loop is CATEGQVDSNQPQHF. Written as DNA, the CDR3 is TGTGCCACAGAAGGACAGGTAGATAGCAATCAGCCCCAGCATTTT.

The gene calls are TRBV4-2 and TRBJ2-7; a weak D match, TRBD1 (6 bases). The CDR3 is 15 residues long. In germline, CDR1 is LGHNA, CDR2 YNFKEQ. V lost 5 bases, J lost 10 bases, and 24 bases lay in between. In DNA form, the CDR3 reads TGTGCCAGCAGCTCGACCGGGACAAACTTATGGGAACAGTACTTC. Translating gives CASSSTGTNLWEQYF.

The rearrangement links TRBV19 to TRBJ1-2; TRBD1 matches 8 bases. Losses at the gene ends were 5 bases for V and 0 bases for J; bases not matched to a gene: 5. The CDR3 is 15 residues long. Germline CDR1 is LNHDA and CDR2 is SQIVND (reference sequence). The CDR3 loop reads CASSPWTGPNYGYTF. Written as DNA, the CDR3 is TGTGCCAGTAGTCCTTGGACAGGGCCTAACTATGGCTACACCTTC.

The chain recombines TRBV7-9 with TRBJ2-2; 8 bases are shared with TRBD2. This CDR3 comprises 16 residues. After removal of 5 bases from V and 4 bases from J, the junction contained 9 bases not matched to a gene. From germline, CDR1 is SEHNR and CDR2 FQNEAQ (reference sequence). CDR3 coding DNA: TGTGCCAGCAGCCCCCTTAGCGGGACGATCACCGGGGAGCTGTTTTTT. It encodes CASSPLSGTITGELFF. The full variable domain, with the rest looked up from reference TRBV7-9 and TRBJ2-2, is DTGVSQNPRHKITKRGQNVTFRCDPISEHNRLYWYRQTLGQGPEFLTYFQNEAQLEKSRLLSDRFSAERPKGSFSTLEIQRTEQGDSAMYLCASSPLSGTITGELFFGEGSRLTVL.

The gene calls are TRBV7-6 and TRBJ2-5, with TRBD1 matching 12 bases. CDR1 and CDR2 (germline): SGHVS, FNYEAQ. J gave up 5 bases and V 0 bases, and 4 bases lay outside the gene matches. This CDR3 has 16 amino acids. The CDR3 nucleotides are TGTGCCAGCAGCTTAGCGCGGGACAGGGGGCTTGAGACCCAGTACTTC. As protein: CASSLARDRGLETQYF.

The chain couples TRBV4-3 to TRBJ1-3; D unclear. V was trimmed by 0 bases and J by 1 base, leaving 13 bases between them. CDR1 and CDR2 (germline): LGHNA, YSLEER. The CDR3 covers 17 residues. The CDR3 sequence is CASSQESHLGSGNTIYF. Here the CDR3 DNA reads TGCGCCAGCAGCCAAGAATCCCACCTCGGGTCTGGAAACACCATATATTTT.

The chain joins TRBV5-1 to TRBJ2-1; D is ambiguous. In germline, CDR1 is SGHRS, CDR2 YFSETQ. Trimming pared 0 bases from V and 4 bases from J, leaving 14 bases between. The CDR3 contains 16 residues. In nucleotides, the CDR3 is TGCGCCAGCAGCTTGGCCCCCCCGAAGCTTTACAATGAGCAGTTCTTC. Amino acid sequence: CASSLAPPKLYNEQFF.

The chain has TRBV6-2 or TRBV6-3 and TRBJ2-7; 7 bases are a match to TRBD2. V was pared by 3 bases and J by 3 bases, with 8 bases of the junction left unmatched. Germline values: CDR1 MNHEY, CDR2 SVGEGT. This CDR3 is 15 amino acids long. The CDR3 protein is CASSYPAGLRYEQYF. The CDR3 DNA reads TGTGCCAGCAGTTATCCCGCGGGACTACGCTACGAGCAGTACTTC.

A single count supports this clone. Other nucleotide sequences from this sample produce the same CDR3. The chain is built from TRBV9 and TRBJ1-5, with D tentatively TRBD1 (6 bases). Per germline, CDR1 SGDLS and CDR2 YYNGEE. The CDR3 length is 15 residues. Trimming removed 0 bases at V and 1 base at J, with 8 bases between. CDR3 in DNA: TGTGCCAGCAGCGTAGCTGGGGGCAGCAATCAGCCCCAGCATTTT. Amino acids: CASSVAGGSNQPQHF.

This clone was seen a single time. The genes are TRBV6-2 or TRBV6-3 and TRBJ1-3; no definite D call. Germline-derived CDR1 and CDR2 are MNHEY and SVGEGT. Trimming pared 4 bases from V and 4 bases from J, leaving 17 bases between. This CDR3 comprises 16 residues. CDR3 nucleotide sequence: TGTGCCAGCAGTTTAGGACCGACGGGATTCGGAAACACCATATATTTT. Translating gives CASSLGPTGFGNTIYF.

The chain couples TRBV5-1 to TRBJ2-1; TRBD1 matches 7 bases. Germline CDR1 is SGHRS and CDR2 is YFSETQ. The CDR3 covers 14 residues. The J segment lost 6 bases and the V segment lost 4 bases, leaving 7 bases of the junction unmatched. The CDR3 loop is CASSLRTGSNEQFF. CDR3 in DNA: TGCGCCAGCAGCCTACGGACAGGATCCAATGAGCAGTTCTTC.

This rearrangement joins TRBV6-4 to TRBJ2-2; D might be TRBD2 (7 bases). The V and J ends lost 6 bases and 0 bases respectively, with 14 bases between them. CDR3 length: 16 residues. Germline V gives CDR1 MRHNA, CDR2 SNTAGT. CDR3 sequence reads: CASSLEGGTNTGELFF. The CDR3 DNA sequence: TGTGCCAGCAGCCTGGAGGGGGGGACGAACACCGGGGAGCTGTTTTTT.

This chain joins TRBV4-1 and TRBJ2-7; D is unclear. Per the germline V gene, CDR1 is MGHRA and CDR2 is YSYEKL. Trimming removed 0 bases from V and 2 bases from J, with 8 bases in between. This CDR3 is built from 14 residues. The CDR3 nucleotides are TGCGCCAGCAGCCAAGATGGCTCAACCTACGAGCAGTACTTC. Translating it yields CASSQDGSTYEQYF.

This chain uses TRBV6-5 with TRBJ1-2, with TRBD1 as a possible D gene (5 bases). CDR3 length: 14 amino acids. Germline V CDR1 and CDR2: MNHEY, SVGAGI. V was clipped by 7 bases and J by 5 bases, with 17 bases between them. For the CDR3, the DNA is TGTGCCAGCAACACAGGCCCCGTACTATATGGCTACACCTTC. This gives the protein CASNTGPVLYGYTF.

The CDR3 sequence: CASSSKDRESNYGYTF. The CDR3 coding sequence is TGTGCCAGCAGCTCCAAGGACAGGGAAAGTAACTATGGCTACACCTTC. V usage is TRBV7-9 and J usage is TRBJ1-2, with 8 bases aligning to TRBD1. The CDR3 sequence is 16 residues long. V was pared by 4 bases and J by 1 base, with 8 bases of the junction left unmatched. Germline-derived CDR1 and CDR2 are SEHNR and FQNEAQ (reference sequence).

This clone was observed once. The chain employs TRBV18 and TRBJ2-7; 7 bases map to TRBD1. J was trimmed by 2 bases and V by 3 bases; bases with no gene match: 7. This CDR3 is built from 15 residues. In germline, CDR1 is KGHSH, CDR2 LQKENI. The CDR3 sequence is CASSPRDSFTYEQYF. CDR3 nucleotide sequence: TGTGCCAGCTCACCTCGGGACAGTTTCACCTACGAGCAGTACTTC.

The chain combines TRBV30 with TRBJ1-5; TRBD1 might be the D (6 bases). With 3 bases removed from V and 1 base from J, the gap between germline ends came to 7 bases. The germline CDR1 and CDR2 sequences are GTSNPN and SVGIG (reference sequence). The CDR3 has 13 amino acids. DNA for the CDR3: TGTGCCTGGAGCGACAGGAGCAATCAGCCCCAGCATTTT. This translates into CAWSDRSNQPQHF. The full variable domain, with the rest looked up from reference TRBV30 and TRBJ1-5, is SQTIHQWPATLVQPVGSPLSLECTVEGTSNPNLYWYRQAAGRGLQLLFYSVGIGQISSEVPQNLSASRPQDRQFILSSKKLLLSDSGFYLCAWSDRSNQPQHFGDGTRLSIL.

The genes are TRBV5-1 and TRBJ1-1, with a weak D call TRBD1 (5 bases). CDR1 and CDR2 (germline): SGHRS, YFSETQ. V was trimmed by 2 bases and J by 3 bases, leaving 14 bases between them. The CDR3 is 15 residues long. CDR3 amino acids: CASSFRAGWDTEAFF. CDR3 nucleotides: TGCGCCAGCAGCTTCCGGGCAGGGTGGGACACTGAAGCTTTCTTT. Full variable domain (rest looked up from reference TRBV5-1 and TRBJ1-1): KAGVTQTPRYLIKTRGQQVTLSCSPISGHRSVSWYQQTPGQGLQFLFEYFSETQRNKGNFPGRFSGRQFSNSRSEMNVSTLELGDSALYLCASSFRAGWDTEAFFGQGTRLTVV.

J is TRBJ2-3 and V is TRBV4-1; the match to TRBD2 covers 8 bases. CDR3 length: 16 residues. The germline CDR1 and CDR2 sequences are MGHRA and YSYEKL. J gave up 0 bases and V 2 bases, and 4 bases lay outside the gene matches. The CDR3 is CASSQPTSASTDTQYF. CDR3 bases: TGCGCCAGCAGCCAACCGACTAGCGCTAGCACAGATACGCAGTATTTT.

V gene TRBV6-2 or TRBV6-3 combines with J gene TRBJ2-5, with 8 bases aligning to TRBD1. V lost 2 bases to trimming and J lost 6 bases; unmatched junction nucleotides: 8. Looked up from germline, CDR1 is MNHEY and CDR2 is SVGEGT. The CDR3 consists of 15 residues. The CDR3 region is CASSYPRTGFKTQYF. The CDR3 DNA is TGTGCCAGCAGTTACCCCCGGACAGGGTTTAAGACCCAGTACTTC.

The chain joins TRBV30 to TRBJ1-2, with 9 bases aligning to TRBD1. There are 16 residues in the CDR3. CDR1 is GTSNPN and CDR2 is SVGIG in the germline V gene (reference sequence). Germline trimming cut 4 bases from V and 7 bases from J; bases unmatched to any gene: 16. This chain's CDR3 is CAWKGTGNVFPRGYTF. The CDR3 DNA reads TGTGCCTGGAAAGGGACAGGGAATGTATTTCCTCGTGGCTACACCTTC.

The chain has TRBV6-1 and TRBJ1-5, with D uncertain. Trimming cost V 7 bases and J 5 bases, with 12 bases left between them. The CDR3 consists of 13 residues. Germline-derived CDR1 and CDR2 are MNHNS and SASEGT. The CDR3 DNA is TGTGCCAGCACCGAGGGCACATATCAGCCCCAGCATTTT. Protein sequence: CASTEGTYQPQHF.